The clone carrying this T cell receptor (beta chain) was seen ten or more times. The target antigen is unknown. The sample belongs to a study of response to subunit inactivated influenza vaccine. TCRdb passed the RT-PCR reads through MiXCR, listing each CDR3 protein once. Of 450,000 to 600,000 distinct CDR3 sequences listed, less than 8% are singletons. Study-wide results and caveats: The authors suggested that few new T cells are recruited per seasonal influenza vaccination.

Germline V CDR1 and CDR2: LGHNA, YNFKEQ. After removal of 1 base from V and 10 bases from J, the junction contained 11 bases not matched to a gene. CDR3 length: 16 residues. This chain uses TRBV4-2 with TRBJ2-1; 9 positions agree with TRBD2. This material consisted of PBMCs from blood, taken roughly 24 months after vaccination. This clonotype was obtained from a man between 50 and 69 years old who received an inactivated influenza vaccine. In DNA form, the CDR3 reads TGTGCCAGCAGCCAAGCTAGCGGGGCCTATACTTGGGAGCAGTTCTTC. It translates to CASSQASGAYTWEQFF.